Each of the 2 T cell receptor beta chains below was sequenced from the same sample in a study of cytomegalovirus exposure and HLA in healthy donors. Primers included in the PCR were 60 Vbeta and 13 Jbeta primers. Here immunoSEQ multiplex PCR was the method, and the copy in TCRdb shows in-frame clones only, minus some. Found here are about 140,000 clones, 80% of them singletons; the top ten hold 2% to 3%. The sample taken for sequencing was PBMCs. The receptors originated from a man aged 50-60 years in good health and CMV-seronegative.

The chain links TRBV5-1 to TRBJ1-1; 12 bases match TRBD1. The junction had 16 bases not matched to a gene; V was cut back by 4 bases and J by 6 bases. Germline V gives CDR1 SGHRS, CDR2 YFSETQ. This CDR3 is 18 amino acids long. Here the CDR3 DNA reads TGCGCCAGCAGCACCTCCGGGACAGGGGGCAAACGGCCGGCTGAAGCTTTCTTT. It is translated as CASSTSGTGGKRPAEAFF.

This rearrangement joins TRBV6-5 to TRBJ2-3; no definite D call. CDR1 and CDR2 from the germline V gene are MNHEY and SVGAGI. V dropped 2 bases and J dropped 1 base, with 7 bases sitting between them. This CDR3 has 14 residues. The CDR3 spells CASSYPGRTDTQYF. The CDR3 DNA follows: TGTGCCAGCAGTTACCCGGGTCGCACAGATACGCAGTATTTT.